The rows below give T cell receptor beta chains drawn from one sample of a study of OX40 agonist ivuxolimab in advanced cancers. Assay: immunoSEQ multiplex PCR; the TCRdb copy retains only in-frame clones and omits some. The top ten hold approximately 32% of the sample, which has about 32,000 clones, about 87% seen once. Sequencing used CD4+ or CD8+ T cells sorted from blood, obtained in a trial of the OX40 agonist ivuxolimab. These receptors were obtained from an adult with an advanced solid tumor such as melanoma, head and neck, liver or kidney cancer. Both conserved end residues are part of each CDR3. A D gene is named only where the DNA matches it firmly. A clone size is listed for some rows: how often the clone was seen (once, few, many), or a class if it is expanded.

J | size | D | V | CDR3 | DNA
TRBJ1-3 | . | TRBD1 | TRBV5-1 | CASKAGQGDGNTIYF | TGCGCCAGCAAGGCGGGACAGGGGGATGGAAACACCATATATTTT
TRBJ2-3 | . | TRBD2 | TRBV11-2 | CASSLGLAGGHEDTQYF | TGTGCCAGCAGCTTAGGGTTAGCGGGGGGGCATGAAGATACGCAGTATTTT
TRBJ2-7 | . | TRBD2 | TRBV11-2 | CASSLDLAVHPYEQYF | TGTGCCAGCAGCTTAGATCTAGCGGTCCATCCCTACGAGCAGTACTTC
TRBJ2-3 | . | TRBD1 | TRBV6-6 | CASSAGQGYSDTQYF | TGTGCCAGCAGTGCGGGACAGGGATACTCAGATACGCAGTATTTT
TRBJ1-1 | . | . | TRBV28 | CASSLRGNVNTEAFF | TGTGCCAGCAGTTTAAGGGGGAATGTAAACACTGAAGCTTTCTTT
TRBJ2-1 | . | . | TRBV9 | CASKGGQGEQFF | TGTGCCAGCAAGGGGGGCCAAGGCGAGCAGTTCTTC
TRBJ2-7 | . | . | TRBV27 | CASSLWTVTGSYEQYF | TGTGCCAGCAGTTTATGGACAGTTACGGGGTCCTACGAGCAGTACTTC
TRBJ1-2 | . | TRBD1 | TRBV14 | CASSRADRGEYGYTF | TGTGCCAGCAGCCGAGCGGACAGGGGTGAATACGGCTACACCTTC
TRBJ2-2 | . | . | TRBV2 | CASSGLAGNTGELFF | TGTGCCAGCAGTGGGCTGGCTGGGAACACCGGGGAGCTGTTTTTT
TRBJ2-1 | many | TRBD1 | TRBV7-8 | CASSPGQGNNEQFF | TGTGCCAGCAGCCCGGGACAGGGAAACAATGAGCAGTTCTTC
TRBJ2-1 | . | . | TRBV19 | CASSIGGGIGYNEQFF | TGTGCCAGTAGTATTGGAGGGGGAATTGGGTACAATGAGCAGTTCTTC
TRBJ2-6 | . | TRBD1 | TRBV28 | CASTLKTGFSGANVLTF | TGTGCCAGCACCCTCAAGACAGGGTTCTCTGGGGCCAACGTCCTGACTTTC
TRBJ2-7 | . | . | TRBV19 | CASRTASSYEQYF | TGTGCCAGTCGGACAGCTAGCTCCTACGAGCAGTACTTC
TRBJ2-7 | . | . | TRBV11-2 | CASSVGELLEQYF | TGTGCCAGCAGCGTCGGGGAACTCCTCGAGCAGTACTTC
TRBJ2-7 | . | . | TRBV18 | CASSPGSGYEQYF | TGTGCCAGCTCACCTGGTTCAGGCTACGAGCAGTACTTC
TRBJ2-1 | . | . | TRBV7-9 | CASRQRSLYNEQFF | TGTGCCAGCAGGCAAAGAAGTCTCTACAATGAGCAGTTCTTC
TRBJ1-1 | . | . | TRBV9 | CASSVVTEAFF | TGTGCCAGCAGCGTAGTTACTGAAGCTTTCTTT
TRBJ2-7 | once | . | TRBV10-3 | CAISASFEQYF | TGTGCCATCAGTGCTAGTTTCGAGCAGTACTTC
TRBJ1-6 | . | . | TRBV7-9 | CASSFGNSPLHF | TGTGCCAGCAGCTTTGGAAATTCACCCCTCCACTTT
TRBJ1-1 | . | . | TRBV11-2 | CASSLTSLEATEAFF | TGTGCCAGCAGCTTAACGTCCCTAGAGGCCACTGAAGCTTTCTTT
TRBJ2-7 | . | . | TRBV2 | CASSGAGASPYEQYF | TGTGCCAGCAGTGGAGCCGGGGCTTCACCCTACGAGCAGTACTTC
TRBJ2-7 | . | . | TRBV6-1 | CASSEGLGFSYEQYF | TGTGCCAGCAGTGAAGGGTTAGGGTTCTCCTACGAGCAGTACTTC
TRBJ2-3 | few | TRBD1 | TRBV19 | CASSITGQGFFDTQYF | TGTGCCAGTAGTATTACCGGACAGGGATTTTTCGATACGCAGTATTTT
TRBJ2-2 | . | TRBD2 | TRBV7-7 | CASTYTSGGYTGELFF | TGTGCTAGCACCTACACTAGCGGGGGATACACCGGGGAGCTGTTTTTT
TRBJ1-4 | . | . | TRBV25-1 | CASSATTRRAKLFF | TGTGCCAGCAGTGCGACGACCCGTCGAGCAAAACTGTTTTTT
TRBJ2-3 | . | TRBD2 | TRBV29-1 | CSVEGPSGSTDTQYF | TGCAGCGTTGAAGGGCCTAGCGGGAGTACAGATACGCAGTATTTT
TRBJ2-2 | . | . | TRBV11-3 | CASSLNGPGTGELFF | TGTGCCAGCAGCTTGAATGGGCCCGGAACCGGGGAGCTGTTTTTT
TRBJ2-7 | . | . | TRBV4-2 | CASSPGSGDHYEQYF | TGTGCCAGCAGTCCCGGGTCAGGGGACCACTACGAGCAGTACTTC
TRBJ2-7 | . | TRBD1 | TRBV19 | CASSSGQGYEQYF | TGTGCCAGTAGTTCGGGACAGGGCTACGAGCAGTACTTC
TRBJ2-7 | . | TRBD2 | TRBV2 | CASSSTSGAYEQYF | TGTGCCAGCAGCTCGACTAGCGGGGCTTACGAGCAGTACTTC
TRBJ2-2 | . | . | TRBV18 | CASSPPGELFF | TGTGCCAGCTCACCACCGGGGGAGCTGTTTTTT
TRBJ2-1 | . | . | TRBV28 | CASMGLEQFF | TGTGCCAGCATGGGCCTAGAGCAGTTCTTC
TRBJ2-3 | . | TRBD2 | TRBV5-6 | CASSRGTSGTDTQYF | TGTGCCAGCAGCCGAGGGACTAGCGGCACAGATACGCAGTATTTT
TRBJ2-7 | . | TRBD2 | TRBV10-3 | CAISSAGAYEQYF | TGTGCCATCAGTTCCGCGGGAGCCTACGAGCAGTACTTC
TRBJ2-5 | . | . | TRBV30 | CAWSVLLETQYF | TGTGCCTGGAGTGTACTTTTAGAGACCCAGTACTTC
TRBJ1-1 | medium-sized | . | TRBV30 | CAWSVVGTEAFF | TGTGCCTGGAGTGTGGTGGGCACTGAAGCTTTCTTT
TRBJ1-1 | . | TRBD1 | TRBV9 | CASSTGVSNTEAFF | TGTGCCAGCAGTACAGGGGTCTCGAACACTGAAGCTTTCTTT
TRBJ2-1 | . | TRBD2 | TRBV7-6 | CASSLEVAGGYEQFF | TGTGCCAGCAGCTTAGAGGTAGCGGGAGGCTATGAGCAGTTCTTC
TRBJ1-5 | . | . | TRBV28 | CASSLAGEGNQPQHF | TGTGCCAGCAGTTTGGCAGGGGAAGGCAATCAGCCCCAGCATTTT
TRBJ2-5 | . | . | TRBV10-1 | CASSESGGDQETQYF | TGCGCCAGCAGTGAGTCCGGAGGGGACCAAGAGACCCAGTACTTC
TRBJ2-3 | . | TRBD2 | TRBV27 | CASSFTLGLAASTDTQYF | TGTGCCAGCAGTTTTACCCTCGGACTAGCGGCGAGCACAGATACGCAGTATTTT
TRBJ2-5 | . | TRBD1 | TRBV7-9 | CASSLVGQGGQTQYF | TGTGCCAGCAGCTTAGTGGGACAGGGGGGACAGACCCAGTACTTC
TRBJ2-7 | . | TRBD2 | TRBV7-3 | CASSRSGGVFPYEQYF | TGTGCCAGCAGCCGGAGCGGGGGGGTCTTTCCCTACGAGCAGTACTTC
TRBJ1-5 | . | . | TRBV6-5 | CASSAEFRVQPQHF | TGTGCCAGCAGTGCAGAATTCAGGGTCCAGCCCCAGCATTTT
TRBJ2-7 | . | TRBD2 | TRBV27 | CASSLYPGLGSYEQYF | TGTGCCAGCAGTTTATACCCGGGACTAGGCTCCTACGAGCAGTACTTC
TRBJ1-2 | once | . | TRBV27 | CASRGPLDYGYTF | TGTGCCAGCCGAGGGCCCCTGGACTATGGCTACACCTTC
TRBJ2-3 | . | TRBD1 | TRBV28 | CASSRGQADTQYF | TGTGCCAGCAGCCGGGGACAGGCAGATACGCAGTATTTT
TRBJ2-1 | . | . | TRBV7-9 | CASSFPSVDEQFF | TGTGCCAGCAGCTTCCCGAGTGTAGATGAGCAGTTCTTC
TRBJ1-1 | . | . | TRBV9 | CASSPFGDEAFF | TGTGCCAGCAGCCCCTTTGGGGATGAAGCTTTCTTT
TRBJ2-7 | . | TRBD2 | TRBV5-5 | CASSIRTSGYEQYF | TGTGCCAGCAGCATACGGACTAGCGGTTACGAGCAGTACTTC
TRBJ1-2 | . | . | TRBV6-6 | CASIGTDGYTF | TGTGCCAGCATTGGGACTGATGGCTACACCTTC
TRBJ2-7 | . | . | TRBV2 | CASSGAGATYEQYF | TGTGCCAGCAGTGGCGCGGGGGCCACTTACGAGCAGTACTTC